The rows below give T cell receptor beta chains drawn from one sample of a study of blood T cell repertoires in COVID-19. Profiled with immunoSEQ multiplex PCR; TCRdb holds only in-frame clones, not every one. The profile shows 300,000 to 450,000 clones, 75% to 90% of them singletons. The sequenced sample was PBMCs or T cells enriched from blood (not recorded which). These receptors came from a man aged 18 to 29 who had recovered from COVID-19. Both conserved end residues are part of each CDR3. A D gene is named only where the DNA matches it firmly. The size field is filled for only some rows; it gives once, few, many or a size class.

clone size	D gene	V gene	J gene	CDR3 protein	CDR3 DNA
.	.	TRBV6-5	TRBJ1-2	CASRANRVSYGYTF	TGTGCCAGCAGAGCGAACCGAGTTTCCTATGGCTACACCTTC
.	.	TRBV27	TRBJ1-4	CASSFGGGNEKLFF	TGTGCCAGCAGTTTCGGCGGAGGGAATGAAAAACTGTTTTTT
.	TRBD2	TRBV24-1	TRBJ2-1	CATSDWTSGGNEQFF	TGTGCCACCAGTGATTGGACTAGCGGTGGGAATGAGCAGTTCTTC
.	.	TRBV5-1	TRBJ1-1	CASTSGGTGEAFF	TGCGCCAGCACCTCGGGGGGAACAGGGGAAGCTTTCTTT
.	.	TRBV5-8	TRBJ2-5	CASSFPGHKETQYF	TGTGCCAGCAGCTTCCCTGGACATAAAGAGACCCAGTACTTC
.	.	TRBV2	TRBJ2-7	CASRELPYEQYF	TGTGCCAGCAGGGAGCTACCCTACGAGCAGTACTTC
.	TRBD2	TRBV5-4	TRBJ2-1	CAIPGGSGNPTYNEQFF	TGTGCCATCCCCGGCGGTAGCGGGAACCCAACCTACAATGAGCAGTTCTTC
.	.	TRBV6-5	TRBJ1-1	CASRGDLNTEAFF	TGTGCCAGCAGGGGAGACTTGAACACTGAAGCTTTCTTT
.	TRBD2	TRBV24-1	TRBJ2-3	CATSPGLPHTDTQYF	TGTGCCACCAGTCCGGGACTACCTCACACAGATACGCAGTATTTT
.	TRBD2	TRBV5-1	TRBJ2-1	CASSSGTRGGADEQFF	TGCGCCAGCAGCTCGGGGACTCGCGGGGGGGCGGATGAGCAGTTCTTC
.	TRBD2	TRBV2	TRBJ2-1	CASSDLEREGEQFF	TGTGCCAGCAGTGATTTAGAGCGGGAGGGTGAGCAGTTCTTC
.	TRBD2	TRBV28	TRBJ2-1	CASLPSGGNPNEQFF	TGTGCCAGCCTCCCCTCCGGGGGGAATCCTAATGAGCAGTTCTTC
.	TRBD2	TRBV29-1	TRBJ2-3	CSVTGGQADTQYF	TGCAGCGTTACGGGGGGGCAAGCAGATACGCAGTATTTT
.	.	TRBV5-3	TRBJ2-1	CARTHEGGNEQFF	TGTGCCAGAACTCACGAGGGTGGGAATGAGCAGTTCTTC
.	TRBD1	TRBV5-4	TRBJ1-4	CASSLQGAGDEKLFF	TGTGCCAGCAGCTTACAGGGGGCAGGAGATGAAAAACTGTTTTTT
few	.	TRBV5-1	TRBJ1-2	CASSFSAEYGYTF	TGCGCCAGCAGCTTCTCGGCGGAATATGGCTACACCTTC
.	.	TRBV11-2	TRBJ1-1	CASSLVGLNTEAFF	TGTGCCAGCAGCTTAGTGGGGCTGAACACTGAAGCTTTCTTT
.	.	TRBV27	TRBJ1-1	CASSPRDMAEAFF	TGTGCCAGCAGTCCCCGGGATATGGCTGAAGCTTTCTTT
.	.	TRBV9	TRBJ2-7	CASSVDAGYEQYF	TGTGCCAGCAGCGTAGACGCAGGCTACGAGCAGTACTTC
.	.	TRBV28	TRBJ1-6	CASSLTGAGNSPLHF	TGTGCCAGCAGTTTAACAGGCGCTGGTAATTCACCCCTCCACTTT
once	.	TRBV3-1/TRBV3-2	TRBJ2-3	CASSQGRGGSDTQYF	TGTGCCAGCAGCCAAGGGCGGGGCGGGTCAGATACGCAGTATTTT
.	TRBD1	TRBV4-3	TRBJ1-2	CASSQVDRGRRGYTF	TGCGCCAGCAGCCAAGTTGACAGGGGAAGGAGAGGCTACACCTTC
.	TRBD1	TRBV11-2	TRBJ2-3	CASSTRDRSTDTQYF	TGTGCCAGCAGCACCCGGGACAGATCCACAGATACGCAGTATTTT
.	.	TRBV7-8	TRBJ1-1	CASSLQGNTEAFF	TGTGCCAGCAGCCTACAGGGGAACACTGAAGCTTTCTTT
.	.	TRBV15	TRBJ1-5	CATSREALRVDQPQHF	TGTGCCACCAGCAGAGAGGCCCTACGGGTAGATCAGCCCCAGCATTTT
.	TRBD1	TRBV7-2	TRBJ2-5	CASSGFRDSNIQETQYF	TGTGCCAGCAGCGGATTTCGGGACAGCAATATCCAAGAGACCCAGTACTTC
.	.	TRBV19	TRBJ2-7	CASSPSLRGFDEQYF	TGTGCCAGTAGTCCCAGCTTGAGAGGATTTGACGAGCAGTACTTC
.	.	TRBV14	TRBJ2-6	CASSGRGSGANVLTF	TGTGCCAGCAGCGGCAGAGGCTCTGGGGCCAACGTCCTGACTTTC
.	TRBD1	TRBV9	TRBJ1-4	CASSVAGGEGEKLFF	TGTGCCAGCAGCGTAGCAGGGGGCGAAGGGGAAAAACTGTTTTTT
.	TRBD1	TRBV19	TRBJ1-6	CASSVRDRNSPLHF	TGTGCCAGTAGTGTGCGGGACAGGAATTCACCCCTCCACTTT